This T cell receptor (beta chain) was recorded in a study of CD8 T cells in Susac syndrome. The wider study: Patients with Susac syndrome were therapy-naive, on corticosteroids, or on intravenous immunoglobulin alone at the time that blood was drawn.

cDNA came from around 0.5 to 1 ug RNA primed by random hexamers. The method of amplification for TCR beta CDR3 was immunoSEQ multiplex PCR, covering 54 Vbeta and 13 Jbeta. TCRdb fed the immunoSEQ multiplex PCR reads into MiXCR, producing one record per CDR3 protein. In the table there are approximately 57,000 distinct CDR3 sequences, 95% of which are singletons. Study results and limitations: It was acknowledged by the study that relatively few individuals were included in its TCR sequencing and HLA analysis.

Germline V gives CDR1 MNHEY, CDR2 SMNVEV (reference sequence). The V and J ends lost 6 bases and 4 bases, in that order; junction bases with no gene match: 8. The CDR3 consists of 16 residues. Concerning this clonotype itself: Its antigen is currently unknown.

J is TRBJ2-5 and V is TRBV27, with TRBD2 matching over 13 bases. Sequenced: CD8+ T cells from PBMCs. The TCR sequence derives from a human donor with Susac syndrome. CDR3 DNA sequence: TGTGCCAGCAGGCCGACTAGCGGGGGGTGGAGAGAGACCCAGTACTTC. It codes for CASRPTSGGWRETQYF.